The 7 T cell receptor beta chains given below trace back to one sample, sequenced in a study of shared clonotypes between healthy human individuals. Profiled with immunoSEQ multiplex PCR; TCRdb holds only in-frame clones, not every one. The sample lists some 2,000,000 clones; 95% were seen once. Input material: naive CD4+ T cells sorted from blood. This sample's subset: CD45RA+ positively selected. All receptors derive from a man younger than 30 in good health.

The gene calls are TRBV27 and TRBJ1-2, with TRBD1 identical over 10 bases. V lost 5 bases, J lost 0 bases, and 15 bases stayed unmatched. The germline CDR1 and CDR2 sequences are MNHEY and SMNVEV (reference sequence). The CDR3 consists of 19 residues. In nucleotides, the CDR3 is TGTGCCAGCAGTGTCCGCCGCGGGACAGGGGCCCTAGCTAACTATGGCTACACCTTC. This translates into CASSVRRGTGALANYGYTF.

The sample holds one count of this clone. The chain has TRBV7-8 and TRBJ2-7, with TRBD2 identical over 13 bases. With V trimmed by 3 bases and J by 6 bases, 5 bases remained unmatched. This CDR3 spans 15 amino acids. Germline V gene data show CDR1 as SGHVS and CDR2 as FQNEAQ. CDR3 region: CASSFGTSGVTEQYF. Here the CDR3 DNA reads TGTGCCAGCAGCTTCGGGACTAGCGGGGTGACCGAGCAGTACTTC.

The chain carries TRBV21-1 and TRBJ2-7; the table's D gene call, TRBD1, was not cross checked with the DNA. TRBV21-1 is a listed pseudogene. CDR3 length: 15 amino acids. CDR3 protein: CASSPRDRVNVGQYF. The CDR3 DNA reads as TGTGCCAGCAGCCCCCGGGACAGGGTAAACGTCGGGCAGTACTTC.

As DNA, the CDR3 is TGTGCCTGGAGTCGAGGACAGAGCACAGATACGCAGTATTTT. Translation gives CAWSRGQSTDTQYF. The gene calls are TRBV30 and TRBJ2-3; perhaps TRBD1 as D (6 bases). V shed 2 bases and J shed 0 bases, with 9 bases lying between them. The germline V gene has CDR1 GTSNPN and CDR2 SVGIG (reference sequence). The CDR3 loop spans 14 amino acids. The full variable domain, in which reference TRBV30 and TRBJ2-3 provide the parts outside the CDR3, is SQTIHQWPATLVQPVGSPLSLECTVEGTSNPNLYWYRQAAGRGLQLLFYSVGIGQISSEVPQNLSASRPQDRQFILSSKKLLLSDSGFYLCAWSRGQSTDTQYFGPGTRLTVL.

Regarding this clone: This CDR3 is also generated by other DNA sequences in the sample. DNA for the CDR3: TGCGCCAGCAGCTTGGCAGGTTCGAACACTGAAGCTTTCTTT. Amino acid sequence: CASSLAGSNTEAFF. The chain joins TRBV5-1 to TRBJ1-1, with no clear D. This CDR3 region has 14 residues. The germline gives CDR1 SGHRS, CDR2 YFSETQ. Trimming removed 0 bases from V and 1 base from J, with 7 bases in between.

The chain uses TRBV7-8 and TRBJ2-1; no reliable D call. Germline CDR1 reads SGHVS; CDR2 reads FQNEAQ. The V gene lost 1 base and the J gene lost 5 bases, with 15 bases spanning the gap. There are 16 residues in the CDR3. CDR3 sequence: CASSLGVRVTNNEQFF. The CDR3 coding sequence is TGTGCCAGCAGCTTAGGAGTTCGGGTCACGAACAATGAGCAGTTCTTC.

The chain employs TRBV21-1 and TRBJ2-7; TRBD2, the table's D call, lacks a check against the DNA. TRBV21-1 is labeled a pseudogene. CDR3 length: 16 amino acids. The CDR3 nucleotides are TGTGCCAGCAGCACCCGACTAGCGGGAGGGGGCGACGAGCAGTACTTC. This sequence encodes CASSTRLAGGGDEQYF.